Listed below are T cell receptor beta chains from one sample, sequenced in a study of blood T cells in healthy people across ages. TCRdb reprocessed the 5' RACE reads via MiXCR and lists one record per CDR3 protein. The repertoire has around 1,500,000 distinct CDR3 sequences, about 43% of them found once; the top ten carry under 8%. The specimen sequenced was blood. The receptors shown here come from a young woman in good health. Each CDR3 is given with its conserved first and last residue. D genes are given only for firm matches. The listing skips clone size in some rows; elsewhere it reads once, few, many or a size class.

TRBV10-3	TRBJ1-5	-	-	TGTGCCATCAGTGAAAATGGGGGCAATCAGCCCCAGCATTTT	CAISENGGNQPQHF
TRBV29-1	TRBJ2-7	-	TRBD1	TGCAGCGTTGGATACAGGGGCGAGCAGTACTTC	CSVGYRGEQYF
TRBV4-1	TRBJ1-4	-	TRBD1	TGCGCCAGCAGCCAAGCCCTACAGGGGGTTGATCTGGAAAAACTGTTTTTT	CASSQALQGVDLEKLFF
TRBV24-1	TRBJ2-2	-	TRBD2	TGTGCCACCAAGGGCGGGAGCACCGGGGAGCTGTTTTTT	CATKGGSTGELFF
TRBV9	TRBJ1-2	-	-	TGTGCCAGCAGCCTAAGAATCCAAAGTGGCTATGGCTACACCTTC	CASSLRIQSGYGYTF
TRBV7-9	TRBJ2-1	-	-	TGTGCCAGCAGCCTGGGACTCCGGGACAGCTCCTACAATGAGCAGTTCTTC	CASSLGLRDSSYNEQFF
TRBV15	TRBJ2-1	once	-	TGTGCCACCAGCAGAGTACTTGACCCCTACAATGAGCAGTTCTTC	CATSRVLDPYNEQFF
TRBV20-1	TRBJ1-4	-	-	TGCAGTGCCCGCGAGCGGAACAGGGAGAAAAATGAAAAACTGTTTTTT	CSARERNREKNEKLFF
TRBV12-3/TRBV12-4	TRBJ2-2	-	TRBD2	TGTGCCAGCGTTTCTAGCGGGAGAACCGGGGAGCTGTTTTTT	CASVSSGRTGELFF
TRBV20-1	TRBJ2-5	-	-	TGCAGTGCTAAACTTTGGGAAAGACAGTACTTC	CSAKLWERQYF
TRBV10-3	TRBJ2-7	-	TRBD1	TGTGCCATCAGTGAGTTTCAGGACAGGCGACTCTCCTACAATGAGCAGTACTTC	CAISEFQDRRLSYNEQYF
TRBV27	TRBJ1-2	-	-	TGTGCCAGCAGTCTCCTGACAGGACAAGGCTACACCTTC	CASSLLTGQGYTF
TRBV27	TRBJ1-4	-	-	TGTGCCAGCAGTACACGCGAGAGGGGCACTAATGAAAAACTGTTTTTT	CASSTRERGTNEKLFF
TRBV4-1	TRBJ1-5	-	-	TGCGCCAGCAGCCCGGGCTCCGGGGATAGCAATCAGCCCCAGCATTTT	CASSPGSGDSNQPQHF
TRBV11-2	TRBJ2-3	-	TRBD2	TGTGCCAGCAGCTTTGTGAAGCGGGAGAGAACAGATACGCAGTATTTT	CASSFVKRERTDTQYF
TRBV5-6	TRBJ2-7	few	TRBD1	TGTGCCAGCAGCGGACAGGGGTGGTACGAGCAGTACTTC	CASSGQGWYEQYF
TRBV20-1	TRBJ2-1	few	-	TGCAGTGCTAGGGCCTTAGCCTCCTACAATGAGCAGTTCTTC	CSARALASYNEQFF